The rows below give T cell receptor beta chains drawn from one sample of a study of blood T cell repertoires in COVID-19. TCRdb's table, derived via immunoSEQ multiplex PCR, lists solely in-frame clones and lacks some. Of tens of thousands of clones listed, roughly 70% are singletons. Sequencing input: peripheral blood. The origin of the receptors is a human donor with acute or convalescent COVID-19. The donor label of this sample is uncertain. Each CDR3 is given with its conserved first and last residue. Each record gives: V gene, J gene, clone size, D gene, CDR3 DNA, CDR3 protein. A D gene is named only where the DNA matches it firmly. Not every row has a clone size; where given, it reads once, few, many or a size class.

v_call: TRBV19
j_call: TRBJ2-3
clone_size: NA
d_call: NA
cdr3_nt: TGTGCCAGTAGTAGAGCGGTCGGGGCAGATACGCAGTATTTT
cdr3_aa: CASSRAVGADTQYF

v_call: TRBV5-4
j_call: TRBJ2-7
clone_size: NA
d_call: TRBD2
cdr3_nt: TGTGCCAGCAGCTTGGCGGGCGGGAGGCCCCTGCACGAGCAGTACTTC
cdr3_aa: CASSLAGGRPLHEQYF

v_call: TRBV24-1
j_call: TRBJ2-6
clone_size: NA
d_call: NA
cdr3_nt: TGTGCCACCAGTGATCCGACGGCGAGGGGGGCCAACGTCCTGACTTTC
cdr3_aa: CATSDPTARGANVLTF

v_call: TRBV6-5
j_call: TRBJ1-1
clone_size: once
d_call: NA
cdr3_nt: TGTGCCAGCAGTTATGGACAAGTGAACACTGAAGCTTTCTTT
cdr3_aa: CASSYGQVNTEAFF

v_call: TRBV2
j_call: TRBJ2-1
clone_size: few
d_call: NA
cdr3_nt: TGTGCCAGCATAACTAGCCCCTCCTACAATGAGCAGTTCTTC
cdr3_aa: CASITSPSYNEQFF

v_call: TRBV29-1
j_call: TRBJ2-7
clone_size: NA
d_call: TRBD2
cdr3_nt: TGCAGCGCTATACTAGCGGGGGTGGACGAGCAGTACTTC
cdr3_aa: CSAILAGVDEQYF

v_call: TRBV5-5
j_call: TRBJ2-3
clone_size: NA
d_call: NA
cdr3_nt: TGTGCCAGCAGTTTAGCTACCGGGATGAGGGAGTATTTT
cdr3_aa: CASSLATGMREYF

v_call: TRBV2
j_call: TRBJ1-3
clone_size: NA
d_call: NA
cdr3_nt: TGTGCCAGCAGTGGAGAGCAATCTGGAAACACCATATATTTT
cdr3_aa: CASSGEQSGNTIYF

v_call: TRBV28
j_call: TRBJ2-4
clone_size: NA
d_call: NA
cdr3_nt: TGTGCCAGCAGTTTCCCCGGACAGAACATTCAGTACTTC
cdr3_aa: CASSFPGQNIQYF

v_call: TRBV3-1/TRBV3-2
j_call: TRBJ2-7
clone_size: NA
d_call: NA
cdr3_nt: TGTGCCAGCAGCCAGGAGGACTACGAGCAGTACTTC
cdr3_aa: CASSQEDYEQYF

v_call: TRBV21-1
j_call: TRBJ1-5
clone_size: few
d_call: NA
cdr3_nt: TGTGCCAGCAGCAAAGGCTGGGACAGGGTTAATCAGCCCCAGCATTTT
cdr3_aa: CASSKGWDRVNQPQHF

v_call: TRBV9
j_call: TRBJ2-2
clone_size: once
d_call: NA
cdr3_nt: TGTGCCAGCAGCCGTGGGCAGGGGAACACCGGGGAGCTGTTTTTT
cdr3_aa: CASSRGQGNTGELFF

v_call: TRBV24-1
j_call: TRBJ1-1
clone_size: NA
d_call: NA
cdr3_nt: TGTGCCACCAGTGATCCCCGGGCAGGGGACACTGAAGCTTTCTTT
cdr3_aa: CATSDPRAGDTEAFF

v_call: TRBV7-3
j_call: TRBJ2-1
clone_size: NA
d_call: TRBD1
cdr3_nt: TGTGCCAGCAGCCCGGACAGGGGGGGAGTCAATGAGCAGTTCTTC
cdr3_aa: CASSPDRGGVNEQFF

v_call: TRBV7-2
j_call: TRBJ2-7
clone_size: NA
d_call: TRBD2
cdr3_nt: TGTGCCAGCAGCTCACCGGGACTAGCGGGATCCGAGCAGTACTTC
cdr3_aa: CASSSPGLAGSEQYF

v_call: TRBV19
j_call: TRBJ2-5
clone_size: NA
d_call: TRBD1
cdr3_nt: TGTGCCAGTAGGTCAGGGGGTACAGAGACCCAGTACTTC
cdr3_aa: CASRSGGTETQYF

v_call: TRBV7-9
j_call: TRBJ1-1
clone_size: NA
d_call: TRBD1
cdr3_nt: TGTGCCAGCAGCTTAGTAGGGACAGGGGCTGAAGCTTTCTTT
cdr3_aa: CASSLVGTGAEAFF

v_call: TRBV5-6
j_call: TRBJ1-3
clone_size: few
d_call: NA
cdr3_nt: TGTGCCAGCAGCTTGGAGAGACGGGCTGGAAACACCATATATTTT
cdr3_aa: CASSLERRAGNTIYF

v_call: TRBV27
j_call: TRBJ2-2
clone_size: few
d_call: NA
cdr3_nt: TGTGCCAGCACGGTCGACCCGGGCACCGGGGAGCTGTTTTTT
cdr3_aa: CASTVDPGTGELFF

v_call: TRBV28
j_call: TRBJ2-5
clone_size: NA
d_call: TRBD2
cdr3_nt: TGTGCCAGCAGAGGTAGCGGGGGGGGCGAGACCCAGTACTTC
cdr3_aa: CASRGSGGGETQYF

v_call: TRBV10-3
j_call: TRBJ1-6
clone_size: NA
d_call: TRBD1
cdr3_nt: TGTGCCATCAGTGAGTCGATGGCAGGGGGCTCACCCCTCCACTTT
cdr3_aa: CAISESMAGGSPLHF

v_call: TRBV30
j_call: TRBJ2-1
clone_size: NA
d_call: NA
cdr3_nt: TGTGCCTGGAGAAGGGACTCGAGGCTGGGTGAGCAGTTCTTC
cdr3_aa: CAWRRDSRLGEQFF

v_call: TRBV28
j_call: TRBJ1-5
clone_size: few
d_call: NA
cdr3_nt: TGTGCCAGCTCGGTAAGCAATCAGCCCCAGCATTTT
cdr3_aa: CASSVSNQPQHF

v_call: TRBV30
j_call: TRBJ1-5
clone_size: few
d_call: NA
cdr3_nt: TGTGCCTGGAGAGGCCTCGGGTCGGATCAGCCCCAGCATTTT
cdr3_aa: CAWRGLGSDQPQHF

v_call: TRBV6-1
j_call: TRBJ2-1
clone_size: NA
d_call: NA
cdr3_nt: TGTGCCAGCAGTGACAGGGGACCTTACAATGAGCAGTTCTTC
cdr3_aa: CASSDRGPYNEQFF

v_call: TRBV3-1/TRBV3-2
j_call: TRBJ2-2
clone_size: NA
d_call: TRBD2
cdr3_nt: TGTGCCAGCAGCCAAGAGCCGTGGGCGGGGGGGCGAAACACCGGGGAGCTGTTTTTT
cdr3_aa: CASSQEPWAGGRNTGELFF

v_call: TRBV4-2
j_call: TRBJ2-3
clone_size: NA
d_call: NA
cdr3_nt: TGTGCCAGCGGGGGGGGGCTTGACACAGATACGCAGTATTTT
cdr3_aa: CASGGGLDTDTQYF

v_call: TRBV11-2
j_call: TRBJ2-2
clone_size: NA
d_call: TRBD2
cdr3_nt: TGTGCCAGCAGCTTTAGTCCAGCGGGAAGCACCGGGGAGCTGTTTTTT
cdr3_aa: CASSFSPAGSTGELFF

v_call: TRBV11-2
j_call: TRBJ2-3
clone_size: NA
d_call: TRBD2
cdr3_nt: TGTGCCAGCAGCTCTAGCGGGAGCTCCACAGATACGCAGTATTTT
cdr3_aa: CASSSSGSSTDTQYF

v_call: TRBV10-3
j_call: TRBJ1-5
clone_size: NA
d_call: NA
cdr3_nt: TGTGCCATCAGTGAGTCCCGGGACAACAATCAGCCCCAGCATTTT
cdr3_aa: CAISESRDNNQPQHF

v_call: TRBV6-6
j_call: TRBJ1-2
clone_size: few
d_call: NA
cdr3_nt: TGTGCCAGCAGTTATCTTCGCTACACCTTC
cdr3_aa: CASSYLRYTF

v_call: TRBV2
j_call: TRBJ2-7
clone_size: NA
d_call: TRBD1
cdr3_nt: TGTGCCAGCACTAAACAGGGGACCCACGAGCAGTACTTC
cdr3_aa: CASTKQGTHEQYF

v_call: TRBV14
j_call: TRBJ1-2
clone_size: once
d_call: TRBD1
cdr3_nt: TGTGCCAGCAGCCAAGGACAGGGAAGATCCTATGGCTACACCTTC
cdr3_aa: CASSQGQGRSYGYTF

v_call: TRBV2
j_call: TRBJ2-2
clone_size: once
d_call: TRBD1
cdr3_nt: TGTGCCAGCAGGAGACAGGGCACCGGGGAGCTGTTTTTT
cdr3_aa: CASRRQGTGELFF

v_call: TRBV7-2
j_call: TRBJ2-7
clone_size: NA
d_call: NA
cdr3_nt: TGTGCCAGCAGCTCTCAAGCGGGCTCCTACGAGCAGTACTTC
cdr3_aa: CASSSQAGSYEQYF

v_call: TRBV9
j_call: TRBJ1-6
clone_size: NA
d_call: TRBD1
cdr3_nt: TGTGCCAGCAGCGTAGTTGACAGGGGCAATTCACCCCTCCACTTT
cdr3_aa: CASSVVDRGNSPLHF

v_call: TRBV7-3
j_call: TRBJ2-1
clone_size: NA
d_call: NA
cdr3_nt: TGTGCCAGCAGCTGGAGGGACGGCGGGGAGCAGTTCTTC
cdr3_aa: CASSWRDGGEQFF

v_call: TRBV6-5
j_call: TRBJ1-5
clone_size: NA
d_call: NA
cdr3_nt: TGTGCCAGCAGTTACAGGGGGAATCAGCCCCAGCATTTT
cdr3_aa: CASSYRGNQPQHF